This is a list of T cell receptor beta chains from one sample in a study of OX40 agonist ivuxolimab in advanced cancers. Profiled with immunoSEQ multiplex PCR; TCRdb holds only in-frame clones, not every one. Of about 28,000 clones in the sample, just under 80% were seen once. Sequences were derived from CD4+ or CD8+ T cells sorted from blood, sampled in a trial of the OX40 agonist ivuxolimab. The source is an adult with an advanced solid tumor such as melanoma, head and neck, liver or kidney cancer. Each CDR3 is given with its conserved first and last residue. D genes are given only for firm matches. A row's size may be missing; if present it is once, few, many or a size class.

D gene	V gene	J gene	clone size	CDR3 DNA	CDR3 protein
TRBD1	TRBV2	TRBJ1-4	few	TGTGCCAGCAGCGACAGGGTAACTAATGAAAAACTGTTTTTT	CASSDRVTNEKLFF
-	TRBV27	TRBJ2-2	-	TGTGCCAGCAGTTTATCAAAAGGCACCGGGGAGCTGTTTTTT	CASSLSKGTGELFF
TRBD1	TRBV27	TRBJ2-7	few	TGTGCCAGCAGGCCGTCGACAGGGAGTTGGCACGAGCAGTACTTC	CASRPSTGSWHEQYF
-	TRBV21-1	TRBJ1-3	-	TGTGCCAGCAGCAAAGAAGGGACAGACTCTGGAAACACCATATATTTT	CASSKEGTDSGNTIYF
-	TRBV6-5	TRBJ1-2	-	TGTGCCAGCAGTTACGGGTGGAGGGATGGCTACACCTTC	CASSYGWRDGYTF
-	TRBV11-2	TRBJ2-4	-	TGTGCCAGCAGCTTAGGCGGGTTTCTCGCTGACTTC	CASSLGGFLADF
-	TRBV4-1	TRBJ2-3	once	TGCGCCAGCAGCCCCGCCCCGGGAAGGGGCCCCACAGATACGCAGTATTTT	CASSPAPGRGPTDTQYF
-	TRBV6-5	TRBJ2-3	-	TGTGCCAGCCTGGATCCCGGCACAGATACGCAGTATTTT	CASLDPGTDTQYF
-	TRBV27	TRBJ2-1	-	TGTGCCAGCAGTTTGGGAAGCTCCTACAATGAGCAGTTCTTC	CASSLGSSYNEQFF
TRBD2	TRBV7-9	TRBJ2-3	-	TGTGCCAGCAGCGCTGGGGCTAGCGGGGCTGGAGATACGCAGTATTTT	CASSAGASGAGDTQYF
-	TRBV21-1	TRBJ2-7	once	TGTGCCAGCAGCCCCCACCTTCGAACTCCCTACGAGCAGTACTTC	CASSPHLRTPYEQYF
-	TRBV19	TRBJ2-1	-	TGTGCCAGTAATTCTATTGGGAACCCTCTGAGCAATGAGCAGTTCTTC	CASNSIGNPLSNEQFF
-	TRBV5-1	TRBJ1-6	-	TGCGCCAGCAGCTTGGACCAGGCAATCAATTCACCCCTCCACTTT	CASSLDQAINSPLHF
TRBD2	TRBV5-4	TRBJ2-5	-	TGTGCCAGCAGCTTAGGACCCAGCGGGGGGGCCTTTGGAGAGACCCAGTACTTC	CASSLGPSGGAFGETQYF
-	TRBV5-1	TRBJ1-2	-	TGCGCCAGCAGCTTGATTAAACCCGGGACCGGAGTTTATGGCTACACCTTC	CASSLIKPGTGVYGYTF
-	TRBV6-5	TRBJ1-2	once	TGTGCCAGCAGTCCCGAAGGGGGAGTTTGGGGCTACACCTTC	CASSPEGGVWGYTF
-	TRBV27	TRBJ1-5	-	TGTGCCAGCAGGGGGGGTTTCGGCAATCAGCCCCAGCATTTT	CASRGGFGNQPQHF
-	TRBV18	TRBJ1-5	once	TGTGCCAGCTCACCGGAGCAGGGAGGGTATCAGCCCCAGCATTTT	CASSPEQGGYQPQHF
TRBD1	TRBV5-1	TRBJ2-7	-	TGCGCCAGCAGCTTCGGGACAGGGTCCTACGAGCAGTACTTC	CASSFGTGSYEQYF
TRBD1	TRBV9	TRBJ2-7	-	TGTGCCAGCAGCCCTGGACAGGGAATCGTCGAGCAGTACTTC	CASSPGQGIVEQYF
-	TRBV4-2	TRBJ2-2	-	TGTGCCAGCAGCTTGGGTACGGCAGCTGGGGAGCTGTTTTTT	CASSLGTAAGELFF
-	TRBV4-3	TRBJ1-2	-	TGCGCCAGCAGCCAAGCCTCAACGAGCGGGGAGCACACCTTC	CASSQASTSGEHTF